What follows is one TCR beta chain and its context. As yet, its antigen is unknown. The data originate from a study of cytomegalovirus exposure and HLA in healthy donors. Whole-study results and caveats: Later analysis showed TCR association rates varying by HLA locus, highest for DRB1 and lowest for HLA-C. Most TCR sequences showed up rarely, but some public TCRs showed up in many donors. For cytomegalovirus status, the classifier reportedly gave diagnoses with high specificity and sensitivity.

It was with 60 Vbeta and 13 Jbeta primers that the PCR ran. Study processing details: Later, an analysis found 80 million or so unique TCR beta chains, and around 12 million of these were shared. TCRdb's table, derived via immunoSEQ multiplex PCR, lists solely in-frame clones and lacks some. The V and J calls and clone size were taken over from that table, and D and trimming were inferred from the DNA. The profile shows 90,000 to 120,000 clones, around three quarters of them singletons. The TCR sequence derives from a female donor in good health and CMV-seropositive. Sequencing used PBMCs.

The CDR3 protein is CASSPTSGKGTGELFF. CDR3 nucleotide sequence: TGTGCCAGCAGTCCAACTAGCGGGAAGGGAACCGGGGAGCTGTTTTTT. V and J are TRBV7-9 and TRBJ2-2, with 10 bases that match TRBD2. With V trimmed by 6 bases and J by 5 bases, 9 bases remained unmatched. There are 16 residues in the CDR3. Looked up from germline, CDR1 is SEHNR and CDR2 is FQNEAQ (reference sequence).